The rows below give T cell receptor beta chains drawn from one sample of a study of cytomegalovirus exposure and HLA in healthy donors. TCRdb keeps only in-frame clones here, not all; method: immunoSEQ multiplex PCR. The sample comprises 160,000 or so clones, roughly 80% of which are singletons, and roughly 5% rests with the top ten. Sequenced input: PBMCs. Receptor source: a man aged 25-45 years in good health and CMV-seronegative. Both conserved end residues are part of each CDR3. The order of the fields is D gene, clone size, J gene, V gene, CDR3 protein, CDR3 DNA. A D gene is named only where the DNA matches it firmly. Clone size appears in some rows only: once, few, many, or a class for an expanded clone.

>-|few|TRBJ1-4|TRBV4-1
CASSRPGPENEKLFF
TGCGCCAGCAGCCGCCCAGGGCCAGAAAATGAAAAACTGTTTTTT
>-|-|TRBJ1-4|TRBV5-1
CASSPRDNGEKLFF
TGCGCCAGCAGCCCCCGGGACAATGGGGAAAAACTGTTTTTT
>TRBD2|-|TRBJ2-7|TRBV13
CASSPGGADLSYEQYF
TGTGCCAGCAGCCCGGGAGGAGCGGATCTCTCCTACGAGCAGTACTTC
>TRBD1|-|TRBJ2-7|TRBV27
CASSFGQGVAYEQYF
TGTGCCAGCAGTTTCGGACAGGGGGTCGCCTACGAGCAGTACTTC
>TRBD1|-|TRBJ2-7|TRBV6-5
CATAPGQEPYEQYF
TGTGCCACCGCCCCGGGACAGGAGCCCTACGAGCAGTACTTC
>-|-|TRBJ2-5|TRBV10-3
CATARYASEGLAVGETQYF
TGTGCCACAGCGAGGTACGCCTCAGAGGGACTTGCCGTTGGGGAGACCCAGTACTTC
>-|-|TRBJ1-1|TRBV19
CASSIRGADTEAFF
TGTGCCAGTAGTATAAGGGGTGCGGACACTGAAGCTTTCTTT
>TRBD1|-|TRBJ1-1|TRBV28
CASSPPRTGNTEAFF
TGTGCCAGCAGTCCACCACGGACAGGGAACACTGAAGCTTTCTTT
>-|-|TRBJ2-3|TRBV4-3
CASSQDQGGLGTDTQYF
TGCGCCAGCAGCCAAGATCAGGGGGGCCTCGGCACAGATACGCAGTATTTT
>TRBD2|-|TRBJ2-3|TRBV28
CASRGTSGRAVPPLDVQYF
TGTGCCAGCAGGGGGACTAGCGGGAGGGCCGTACCCCCCCTTGATGTCCAATATTTT
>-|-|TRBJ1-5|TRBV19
CASWGDEGNQPQHF
TGTGCCAGTTGGGGGGATGAGGGCAATCAGCCCCAGCATTTT
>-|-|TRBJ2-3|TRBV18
CASSPPNRATDTQYF
TGTGCCAGCTCACCACCGAACAGGGCCACAGATACGCAGTATTTT
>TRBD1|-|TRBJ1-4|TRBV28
CASGKGAVATNEKLFF
TGTGCCAGCGGCAAGGGGGCCGTTGCAACTAATGAAAAACTGTTTTTT
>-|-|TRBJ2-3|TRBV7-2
CASSFLLDTQYF
TGTGCCAGCAGCTTCCTGTTGGATACGCAGTATTTT
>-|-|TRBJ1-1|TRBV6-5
CASSLLRRAEGTEAFF
TGTGCCAGCAGTTTGCTACGGCGGGCTGAGGGAACTGAAGCTTTCTTT
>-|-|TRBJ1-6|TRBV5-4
CASSLVADSPLHF
TGTGCCAGCAGCTTGGTAGCCGATTCACCCCTCCACTTT
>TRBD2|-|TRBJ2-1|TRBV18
CASSTLLAGGGNEQFF
TGTGCCAGCTCAACATTACTAGCGGGAGGGGGCAATGAGCAGTTCTTC
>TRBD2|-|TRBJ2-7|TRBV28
CASSLRGAREQYF
TGTGCCAGCAGTTTGCGGGGGGCCAGGGAGCAGTACTTC
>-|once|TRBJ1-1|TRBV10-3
CAISDPGLGTEAFF
TGTGCCATCAGTGATCCCGGGTTGGGCACTGAAGCTTTCTTT
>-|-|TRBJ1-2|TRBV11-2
CASSLVGVGGYTF
TGTGCCAGCAGCTTAGTAGGGGTCGGGGGCTACACCTTC
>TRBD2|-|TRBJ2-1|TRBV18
CASSPPSGLAGKADEQFF
TGTGCCAGCTCACCACCGAGTGGACTAGCGGGAAAGGCGGATGAGCAGTTCTTC
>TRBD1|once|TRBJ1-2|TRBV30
CAWRNRGYYGYTF
TGTGCCTGGAGAAACAGGGGGTACTATGGCTACACCTTC
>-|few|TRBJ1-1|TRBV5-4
CASSLAPNTEAFF
TGTGCCAGCAGCTTGGCTCCGAACACTGAAGCTTTCTTT
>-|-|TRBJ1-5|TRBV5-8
CASSLGGFNQPQHF
TGTGCCAGCAGCCTTGGGGGGTTCAATCAGCCCCAGCATTTT
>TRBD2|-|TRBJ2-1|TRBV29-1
CSVRLADTPAYNEQFF
TGCAGCGTTCGACTAGCGGACACACCGGCCTACAATGAGCAGTTCTTC
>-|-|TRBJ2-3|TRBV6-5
CASSYSRVGDTQYF
TGTGCCAGCAGTTACTCCCGGGTCGGAGATACGCAGTATTTT
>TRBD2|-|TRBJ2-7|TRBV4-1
CASSQGLELPESSYEQYF
TGCGCCAGCAGCCAGGGACTAGAGCTCCCCGAGAGCTCCTACGAGCAGTACTTC
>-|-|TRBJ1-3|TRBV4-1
CASSQVTTGNTIYF
TGCGCCAGCAGCCAAGTTACAACTGGAAACACCATATATTTT
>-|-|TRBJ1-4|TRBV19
CASSAQEAPGEKLFF
TGTGCCAGTAGTGCCCAGGAGGCCCCCGGGGAAAAACTGTTTTTT
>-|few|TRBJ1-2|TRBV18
CASSKARGGIFYGYTF
TGTGCCAGCTCAAAAGCTCGGGGTGGTATCTTCTATGGCTACACCTTC
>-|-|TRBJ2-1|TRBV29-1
CSALEDSYNEQFF
TGCAGCGCCCTCGAGGACAGCTACAATGAGCAGTTCTTC
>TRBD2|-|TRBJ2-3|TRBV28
CASSLFGLAGNSDTQYF
TGTGCCAGCAGTTTATTTGGACTAGCGGGAAACTCAGATACGCAGTATTTT